The entry below gives a single T cell receptor (beta chain) sequence along with its context. Its antigen is not identified. The same CDR3 arises from other DNA sequences in this sample as well. The naive CD8 fraction comprised CD45RO-negative cells positively selected for CCR7 and excluded terminally differentiated effector memory CD45RA+ cells. The data were produced by immunoSEQ multiplex PCR, yet TCRdb's version contains in-frame clones alone and is incomplete. The top ten clones hold 0.85% to 1.2% of a sample with some 2.1 million clones, approximately 94% of them seen once. The CDR3 sequence is 14 residues long. CDR1 is LGHNA and CDR2 is YSLEER in the germline V gene. V lost 2 bases to trimming and J lost 0 bases, with 5 bases between them. The entry originates in a study of shared clonotypes between healthy human individuals. Study-level background: Donors, aged 18 to 49, were a couple of women and three men.

Findings of the study overall: Blood was the sole source, and tissue repertoires probably differ. Among non-shared clonotypes, generation probabilities were lower than among those shared by all four donors. Larger estimated richness was generally recorded for naive subsets relative to memory subsets.

This receptor was identified in a man aged 18 to 29 in good health. The chain employs TRBV4-3 and TRBJ2-1; D is uncertain. The sequenced sample consisted of naive CD8+ T cells sorted from blood. The CDR3 region is CASSQSSSYNEQFF. The CDR3 nucleotides are TGCGCCAGCAGCCAATCAAGCTCCTACAATGAGCAGTTCTTC.